Listed here is a single T cell receptor (beta chain). Libraries were prepared by immunoSEQ multiplex PCR; TCRdb keeps only in-frame clonotypes and omits some of them. The data show approximately 82,000 clones, 65% to 90% seen once. The data derive from a study of OX40 agonist ivuxolimab in advanced cancers. Study at large: Patients undergoing dose escalation presented with hepatocellular carcinoma, melanoma, renal cell or head and neck cancer.

Germline CDR1 reads SEHNR; CDR2 reads FQNEAQ (reference sequence). CDR3 length: 15 amino acids. J lost 4 bases, V lost 4 bases, and 6 bases had no gene match. The source was CD4+ or CD8+ T cells sorted from blood, collected in a trial of the OX40 agonist ivuxolimab. The chain recombines TRBV7-9 with TRBJ2-3; 9 nucleotides agree with TRBD2. This TCR came from an adult with an advanced solid tumor such as melanoma, head and neck, liver or kidney cancer. CDR3 protein: CASSWDSGSADTQYF. The DNA of the CDR3 is TGTGCCAGCAGCTGGGATAGCGGGAGCGCAGATACGCAGTATTTT.